These T cell receptor beta chains were read from a single sample in a study of blood T cell repertoires in COVID-19. Measured with immunoSEQ multiplex PCR; TCRdb has only the in-frame clones, and not every one. This table holds tens of thousands of clones, 80% to 90% found once. The sequencing input was peripheral blood. The source of these receptors is a woman aged 55 to 70 with acute or convalescent COVID-19. Both conserved end residues are part of each CDR3. D genes are given only for firm matches. Clone size appears in some rows only: once, few, many, or a class for an expanded clone.

d_gene: TRBD1; abundance: -; v_gene: TRBV5-1; j_gene: TRBJ1-1; CDR3aa: CASSLGTGWGTMNTEAFF; CDR3nt: TGCGCCAGCAGCTTGGGGACAGGGTGGGGGACGATGAACACTGAAGCTTTCTTT
d_gene: TRBD2; abundance: few; v_gene: TRBV7-2; j_gene: TRBJ2-3; CDR3aa: CASSLGGSGDTQYF; CDR3nt: TGTGCCAGCAGCTTAGGCGGGAGCGGGGATACGCAGTATTTT
d_gene: TRBD2; abundance: -; v_gene: TRBV6-6; j_gene: TRBJ2-7; CDR3aa: CASRRASGVYEQYF; CDR3nt: TGTGCCAGCAGGCGTGCTAGCGGAGTCTACGAGCAGTACTTC
d_gene: -; abundance: -; v_gene: TRBV28; j_gene: TRBJ2-2; CDR3aa: CASSLYGEGGELFF; CDR3nt: TGTGCCAGCAGTTTATACGGAGAGGGCGGGGAGCTGTTTTTT
d_gene: -; abundance: -; v_gene: TRBV6-6; j_gene: TRBJ1-3; CDR3aa: CASNPGSSGNTIYF; CDR3nt: TGTGCCAGCAACCCGGGGTCCTCTGGAAACACCATATATTTT
d_gene: -; abundance: -; v_gene: TRBV15; j_gene: TRBJ1-3; CDR3aa: CATTGSGNTIYF; CDR3nt: TGTGCCACCACAGGGTCTGGAAACACCATATATTTT
d_gene: -; abundance: -; v_gene: TRBV13; j_gene: TRBJ1-3; CDR3aa: CASSPRFSGNTIYF; CDR3nt: TGTGCCAGCAGCCCCCGGTTCTCTGGAAACACCATATATTTT
d_gene: TRBD1; abundance: -; v_gene: TRBV6-5; j_gene: TRBJ1-2; CDR3aa: CASRTGQGRGYTF; CDR3nt: TGTGCCAGCAGAACCGGACAGGGAAGGGGCTACACCTTC
d_gene: -; abundance: -; v_gene: TRBV7-9; j_gene: TRBJ1-4; CDR3aa: CASSLEGVYNEKLFF; CDR3nt: TGTGCCAGCAGCTTAGAGGGAGTCTATAATGAAAAACTGTTTTTT
d_gene: TRBD1; abundance: -; v_gene: TRBV19; j_gene: TRBJ1-2; CDR3aa: CASTPGQASYGYTF; CDR3nt: TGTGCCAGTACCCCGGGACAGGCCAGCTATGGCTACACCTTC
d_gene: -; abundance: -; v_gene: TRBV19; j_gene: TRBJ1-4; CDR3aa: CASKPGGGYGEKLFF; CDR3nt: TGTGCCAGTAAACCGGGGGGAGGTTACGGTGAAAAACTGTTTTTT
d_gene: TRBD1; abundance: -; v_gene: TRBV19; j_gene: TRBJ1-1; CDR3aa: CASGDRGHTEAFF; CDR3nt: TGTGCCAGTGGGGACAGGGGGCACACTGAAGCTTTCTTT
d_gene: -; abundance: -; v_gene: TRBV2; j_gene: TRBJ1-1; CDR3aa: CASLTNRAANTEAFF; CDR3nt: TGTGCCAGCTTGACTAACAGGGCGGCGAACACTGAAGCTTTCTTT
d_gene: TRBD1; abundance: -; v_gene: TRBV6-5; j_gene: TRBJ1-6; CDR3aa: CASSYWAGTVNSPLHF; CDR3nt: TGTGCCAGCAGTTACTGGGCCGGGACAGTTAATTCACCCCTCCACTTT
d_gene: TRBD1; abundance: -; v_gene: TRBV30; j_gene: TRBJ2-7; CDR3aa: CAWRDRASYEQYF; CDR3nt: TGTGCCTGGAGGGACAGGGCCAGCTACGAGCAGTACTTC
d_gene: TRBD1; abundance: once; v_gene: TRBV11-2; j_gene: TRBJ2-7; CDR3aa: CASNRGQGSSHEQYF; CDR3nt: TGTGCCAGCAACCGGGGACAGGGATCTTCCCACGAGCAGTACTTC
d_gene: -; abundance: -; v_gene: TRBV9; j_gene: TRBJ2-5; CDR3aa: CASSLSPGAHQETQYF; CDR3nt: TGTGCCAGCAGCCTTTCTCCAGGGGCCCACCAAGAGACCCAGTACTTC
d_gene: TRBD2; abundance: -; v_gene: TRBV5-1; j_gene: TRBJ2-3; CDR3aa: CASSLAGTSGGRTDTQYF; CDR3nt: TGCGCCAGCAGCTTGGCCGGGACTAGCGGGGGGAGGACAGATACGCAGTATTTT
d_gene: -; abundance: -; v_gene: TRBV18; j_gene: TRBJ1-3; CDR3aa: CASSRTAGWENTIYF; CDR3nt: TGTGCCAGCTCACGAACGGCAGGGTGGGAAAACACCATATATTTT
d_gene: -; abundance: once; v_gene: TRBV5-4; j_gene: TRBJ2-5; CDR3aa: CASSIPSLGTQYF; CDR3nt: TGTGCCAGCAGCATCCCTAGCTTGGGGACCCAGTACTTC
d_gene: -; abundance: -; v_gene: TRBV28; j_gene: TRBJ1-4; CDR3aa: CASSAPRGGTNEKLFF; CDR3nt: TGTGCCAGCAGTGCCCCTCGGGGAGGAACTAATGAAAAACTGTTTTTT
d_gene: -; abundance: -; v_gene: TRBV6-5; j_gene: TRBJ2-1; CDR3aa: CASSLTSWGYNEQFF; CDR3nt: TGTGCCAGCAGCCTAACTAGCTGGGGATACAATGAGCAGTTCTTC
d_gene: -; abundance: -; v_gene: TRBV5-1; j_gene: TRBJ2-1; CDR3aa: CASSLDGSSYNEQFF; CDR3nt: TGCGCCAGCAGCTTGGATGGCAGCTCCTACAATGAGCAGTTCTTC
d_gene: TRBD1; abundance: -; v_gene: TRBV7-9; j_gene: TRBJ2-1; CDR3aa: CASGPGQVPYEQFF; CDR3nt: TGTGCCAGCGGGCCAGGACAGGTCCCTTATGAGCAGTTCTTC
d_gene: -; abundance: few; v_gene: TRBV29-1; j_gene: TRBJ2-1; CDR3aa: CSTRGPTENEQFF; CDR3nt: TGCAGCACGCGGGGGCCTACGGAGAATGAGCAGTTCTTC
d_gene: TRBD1; abundance: -; v_gene: TRBV7-9; j_gene: TRBJ1-2; CDR3aa: CASSYAGQGANYGYTF; CDR3nt: TGTGCCAGCAGCTACGCGGGACAGGGGGCTAACTATGGCTACACCTTC
d_gene: -; abundance: -; v_gene: TRBV9; j_gene: TRBJ2-7; CDR3aa: CASSVAGGSIYEQYF; CDR3nt: TGTGCCAGCAGCGTAGCCGGGGGTAGTATCTACGAGCAGTACTTC
d_gene: -; abundance: few; v_gene: TRBV5-6; j_gene: TRBJ1-2; CDR3aa: CASSFVSGGGYTF; CDR3nt: TGTGCCAGCAGCTTCGTCAGCGGCGGAGGCTACACCTTC
d_gene: -; abundance: -; v_gene: TRBV19; j_gene: TRBJ2-1; CDR3aa: CASSVTYNEQFF; CDR3nt: TGTGCCAGTAGTGTCACATACAATGAGCAGTTCTTC
d_gene: TRBD1; abundance: once; v_gene: TRBV4-2; j_gene: TRBJ1-5; CDR3aa: CASSQGTGGQPQHF; CDR3nt: TGTGCCAGCAGCCAAGGGACAGGGGGCCAGCCCCAGCATTTT
d_gene: -; abundance: few; v_gene: TRBV14; j_gene: TRBJ1-2; CDR3aa: CASSGQGWDGYTF; CDR3nt: TGTGCCAGCAGCGGTCAGGGTTGGGATGGCTACACCTTC